This T cell receptor beta chain was profiled in a study of CD8+ T cells in alopecia areata. Overall study context: Treatment of the treated patients consisted of oral tofacitinib, 5 to 10 mg twice daily. Findings and caveats of the study: Patients showed less clear TCR sequence sharing than mice, possibly partly because of HLA diversity.

Note on this clone: The antigen is not known.

The sequencing template was cDNA reverse transcribed from extracted RNA. Some clones are missing from TCRdb's copy, which holds only in-frame ones; the method was immunoSEQ multiplex PCR. The sample includes 100,000 to 150,000 clones, about 49% seen only once; the top ten take under 20%. V was trimmed by 5 bases and J by 0 bases, leaving 12 bases between them. Germline CDR1 and CDR2: MNHEY and SMNVEV (reference sequence). This CDR3 region has 15 residues. The material was CD8+ T cells sorted from blood, obtained at week 0. The chain links TRBV27 to TRBJ2-3; D is unclear. The receptor was isolated from a human donor with alopecia areata. The CDR3 DNA is TGTGCCAGCAGTCCCCTCGGGCTGAGCACAGATACGCAGTATTTT. Amino acids: CASSPLGLSTDTQYF.